One and the same sample provided the 2 T cell receptor delta chains below, sequenced in a study of gamma-delta T cells after stem cell transplantation. TCRdb re-processed the RT-PCR reads via CATT. The sample lists 2,500 to 3,000 delta-chain clones, roughly 8.2% occurring once. Sequencing was done on a sample of gamma-delta T cells. Every receptor here comes from a human donor. It is not recorded whose cells these are; they may come from a transplant donor.

Regarding this clone: The sample has other DNA sequences that encode this CDR3 too. The chain carries TRDV1 and TRDJ2, with 13 bases lining up with TRDD3. Germline V gene data show CDR1 as TSWWSYY and CDR2 as QGS. The V segment lost 3 bases and the J segment 10 bases; nucleotides outside the gene matches: 32. The CDR3 totals 24 residues. The CDR3 DNA follows: TGTGCTCTTGGGGACCCCCGGAGCTACCCTGCTGACTGGGGGATACGCCCTACACCTCTACAACTCTTCTTT. Amino acids: CALGDPRSYPADWGIRPTPLQLFF.

In its sample, this clone is large. Other DNA sequences in this specimen translate into the identical CDR3. The chain has TRDV2 and TRDJ1, with 7 nucleotides matching TRDD3. Trimming removed 4 bases from V and 0 bases from J; junction bases left unmatched: 22. Germline assignment: CDR1 GEAIGNYY and CDR2 EKD. This CDR3 contains 20 residues. The CDR3 DNA sequence: TGTGCCTGTGATACGTACTGGGGACTTAAAGGGGAACCGTACACCGATAAACTCATCTTT. It yields the protein CACDTYWGLKGEPYTDKLIF.